The text below deals with one T cell receptor beta chain. Its specific antigen is unknown. Nothing much larger sits one base from this clone, and base qualities are not available. This record comes from a study of cytomegalovirus exposure and HLA in healthy donors (dated by TCRdb to between 2016 and 2019). Study-wide context: An earlier analysis of several hundred of the donors reported 250 to 350 Gb of sequence data and roughly 120 million unique TCR beta sequences obtained from around 180 million T cells. An early release covering some 640 HLA-typed donors comprised about 300 gigabases of sequencing data and about 90 million unique TCR sequences. The genetic ancestry cluster associated with self-reported Caucasian donors included roughly four fifths of the roughly 390 genotyped donors. The study aimed to test whether signatures of past pathogen exposure could be identified by cataloging public T cell receptors. The T cell repertoires of 670 or so subjects were profiled by immunosequencing and related to cytomegalovirus serostatus. Along with the approximately 700-subject first cohort, a separate validation cohort of approximately 110 different subjects was used. High-throughput TCR immunosequencing, statistical association of individual TCRs with disease status, and machine learning were combined to predict cytomegalovirus infection status. In a later analysis, previously published TCR beta repertoires from fewer than 750 donors were re-analyzed and high-resolution HLA genotyping was added so that TCR occurrence patterns could be studied. Rather than drawing on any new phenotypic data, the later analysis identified candidate immune exposures from TCR beta sequences and the way those sequences occurred across donors. An earlier analysis of 450 to 750 of the donors used high-throughput TCR beta sequencing to judge whether each TCR beta V gene segment behaved as functional or pseudogenic. Donor age, sex, ethnicity and CMV serostatus were compiled alongside the repertoire data. Genome-wide SNP genotypes for about 65% of the roughly 700 donors were used in a later genetic analysis, which treated that subset as a discovery cohort. All discovery cohort repertoires had been generated on a single sequencing platform. HLA typing covered class I and class II loci at four-digit resolution. The number of donors typed differed by locus, with 629-630 for A, B, C, DRB1 and DQB1, roughly 520 for DQA1, nearly 610 for DPA1, and around 430 for DPB1. Four or five DR-DQ haplotypes were handled as single units for association and clustering, since linkage in the cohort was strong. Among some 410 genotyped donors of the cohort, an average of roughly 240,000 unique TCR beta nucleotide sequences were sequenced per donor, roughly 20% of them non-productive. Study-wide conclusions, independent of this receptor: In a later genetic analysis, fewer N-insertions in productive TCRs were reported among donors in an Asian-associated ancestry cluster than the roughly 640-donor mean. The study gave a list of under 200 TCR beta chains associated with cytomegalovirus. In a later analysis, most CMV-associated TCR beta chains were found to appear HLA-restricted, with HLA associations seemingly driven largely by CMV exposure. A later analysis associated some 17,000 TCR beta sequences with specific HLA alleles at a false discovery rate of 0.05. Because HLA typing was missing for some donors at each locus, association tests included only the typed subset. The authors suggested that the approach could potentially be generalized to other disease states and immunological phenotypes. Presence/absence analyses assumed roughly uniform sequencing depth across donors, an assumption that may not hold. Linkage disequilibrium might explain the correlated functional status among segregating V segments, but an unknown experimental factor could not be ruled out. For the cohort, immune exposure information was limited to CMV serostatus. Strong co-occurrence of HLA alleles, especially DR and DQ, made assigning TCR associations to individual alleles difficult. A later analysis found that HLA-associated TCR beta chains were more clonally expanded and had lower generation probabilities than equally common non-associated chains. Only TCR beta chains were sequenced in this cohort, and the absence of alpha or paired-chain data limited detectable features. In a later analysis, TCR association rates were found to vary across HLA loci, with the most associated TCRs seen for DRB1 alleles and the fewest for HLA-C alleles. Because counts were too low, more than 15 rarely observed V segments, including chromosome 9 orphons, were excluded from the earlier analysis of several hundred of the donors. The classifier was reported to diagnose cytomegalovirus status with high specificity and sensitivity in both the original cohort and the validation cohort. Three of the identified cytomegalovirus-associated TCR beta chains were confirmed in vitro to be specific for cytomegalovirus antigens. Broadly in line with IMGT annotations, most TCR beta V segments showed up in productive rearrangements about 87% or about 30% of the time in an earlier analysis of 587 of the donors. A cluster of highly shared sequence variants was judged likely to represent a technical artifact of the sequencing pipeline. A later analysis reported that several top co-occurrence clusters appeared linked to parvovirus B19, influenza, CMV and Epstein-Barr virus. An association between a missense DCLRE1C variant and V-gene and J-gene trimming of TCR beta chains was found in a later genetic analysis and replicated in an independent cohort. A further reported finding was that TCR beta sequences accurately predicted the HLA-A and HLA-B alleles for most subjects in the first cohort. Most TCR sequences were observed very rarely across donors, whereas some public TCRs were present in many individuals. Some IMGT-functional V segments, including TRBV6-2 and TRBV6-3, could not be told apart with the 87-base-pair reads, so those segments were excluded.

Libraries were constructed by the immunoSEQ multiplex PCR assay. The multiplex PCR relied on a mix of 60 forward primers for TCR Vbeta segments and 13 reverse primers for TCR Jbeta segments. Amplification of the CDR3 region of rearranged TCR beta genes was performed with a multiplex PCR assay on genomic DNA. On the Illumina HiSeq System, the amplified TCR beta libraries were sequenced as 87-base-pair reads. The study's own analysis went as follows. In a later analysis, tens of millions of unique TCR beta chains were counted across the approximately 620 repertoires, and roughly 11 million of these chains were shared by at least two donors. A nearest-neighbor algorithm error-corrected the raw reads and collapsed the reads into unique sequences, merging closely related sequences to remove PCR and sequencing errors. To assign V, D and J gene segments, CDR3 sequences were aligned to IMGT reference sequences. For a sequence to be retained, a match of at least six nucleotides was required to both a V gene segment and a J gene segment. Rearrangements were classified as productive when the CDR3 lacked stop codons and remained in frame with V and J, and all other rearrangements were classified as non-productive. Following IMGT convention, CDR3 was defined as the stretch from the second conserved V-encoded cysteine to the conserved J-encoded phenylalanine. Sequences without an unambiguous match to a single V gene segment were excluded from the earlier analysis of 587 of the donors. An earlier analysis of 500 to 600 of the donors classified V segments as functional when productive rearrangements were above 56.7% and as segregating when the standard deviation between donors was above 5%. A statistical classification framework was built to diagnose cytomegalovirus status from the catalog of TCR beta chain sequences. In a later analysis, TCR nucleotide sequences were compared against IMGT/GENE-DB human TR gene sequences so that V and J genes could be assigned. In a later analysis, CDR3 sequences and most-parsimonious VDJ recombination scenarios were assigned using the TCRdist pipeline. In a later analysis, each TCR beta chain was defined by its CDR3 amino acid sequence together with its V-gene family, and reads without a unique V-gene family were excluded. To address suspected cross-contamination and a sequencing artifact, a later analysis removed around 600 highly shared, low-generation-probability nucleotide sequences. A later analysis calculated a clonal expansion index for each public chain from normalized within-repertoire ranks of inferred template counts. Generation probabilities in a later analysis came from a VDJ recombination model fitted to out-of-frame rearrangements, and those results were checked against IGoR. A later analysis scored TCR-TCR, TCR-HLA and TCR-CMV co-occurrence with hypergeometric tests, applying a repertoire-size bias correction to TCR pairs. A later analysis estimated false discovery rates by permuting HLA or CMV assignments 20 times. A later analysis grouped co-occurring TCRs with DBSCAN, adding TCRdist sequence similarity when clustering within HLA-allele-positive subsets. Repertoires with fewer than 30,000 or more than 120,000 public chains were left out of co-occurrence clustering, as were five repertoires with anomalous nucleotide sharing. The clones in this table, taken by TCRdb from immuneACCESS, are in-frame only. Not every clone is retained; where verified, under half of the shortfall comes from an unresolved V gene, and the cause of the rest is unknown. That table furnishes V, J and clone size, whereas the DNA furnished D and trimming. A total of around 110,000 clones appear in this sample, roughly three quarters of them only once. The ten largest clones take up around 4.5% of the sample.

The cohort comprised 670 or so healthy bone marrow donors. At the time of sampling, every cohort member was nominally healthy, though immune exposures that went unrecorded were likely present. The donor tested CMV seropositive and was one of the 289 seropositive cohort members. A peripheral blood sample was provided by each donor, and peripheral blood mononuclear cells were used for TCR beta sequencing. The Qiagen DNeasy Blood Extraction Kit was used to extract genomic DNA from the blood cell samples. For CDR1 and CDR2, the germline V gene (reference sequence) lists SEHNR and FQNEAQ. After removal of 4 bases from V and 2 bases from J, the junction retains 13 bases not matched to a gene. The CDR3 covers 17 residues, taking in both the cysteine and the phenylalanine. The only DNA kept is the CDR3, 51 bases in frame from the first base.

The source is a man aged 25-45 years in good health and CMV-seropositive. The sequence joins TRBV7-9 to TRBJ2-7, and 8 junctional nucleotides match TRBD1. Sequencing used PBMCs. The nucleotides read TGTGCCAGCAGCTCAAAATCCGGGACAGGCCGACCCTACGAGCAGTACTTC. Translation gives CASSSKSGTGRPYEQYF.